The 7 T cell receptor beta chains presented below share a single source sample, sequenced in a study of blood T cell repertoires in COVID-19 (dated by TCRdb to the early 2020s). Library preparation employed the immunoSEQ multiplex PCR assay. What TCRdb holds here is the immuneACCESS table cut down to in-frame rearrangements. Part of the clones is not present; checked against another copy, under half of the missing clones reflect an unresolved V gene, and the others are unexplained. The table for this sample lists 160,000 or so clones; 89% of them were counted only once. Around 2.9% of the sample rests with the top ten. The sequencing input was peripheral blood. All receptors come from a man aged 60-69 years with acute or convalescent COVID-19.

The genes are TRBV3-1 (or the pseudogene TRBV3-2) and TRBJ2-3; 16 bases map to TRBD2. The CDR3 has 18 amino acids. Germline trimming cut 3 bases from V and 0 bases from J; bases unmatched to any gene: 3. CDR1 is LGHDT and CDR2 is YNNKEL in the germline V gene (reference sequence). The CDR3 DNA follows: TGTGCCAGCAGCCAGGGACTAGCGGGGGGGCCTAGCACAGATACGCAGTATTTT. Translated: CASSQGLAGGPSTDTQYF.

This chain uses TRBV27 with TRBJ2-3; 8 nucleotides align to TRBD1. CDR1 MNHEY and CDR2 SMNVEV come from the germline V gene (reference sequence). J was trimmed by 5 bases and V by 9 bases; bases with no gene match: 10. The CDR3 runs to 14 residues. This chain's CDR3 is CASRTGYLGDTQYF. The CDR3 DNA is TGTGCCAGTCGGACAGGGTATTTGGGAGATACGCAGTATTTT.

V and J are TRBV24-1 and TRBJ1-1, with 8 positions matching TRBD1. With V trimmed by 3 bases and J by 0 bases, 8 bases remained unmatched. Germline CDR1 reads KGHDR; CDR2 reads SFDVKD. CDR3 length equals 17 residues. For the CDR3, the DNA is TGTGCCACCAGTGATGTACAGGGGGATCAGATGAACACTGAAGCTTTCTTT. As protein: CATSDVQGDQMNTEAFF.

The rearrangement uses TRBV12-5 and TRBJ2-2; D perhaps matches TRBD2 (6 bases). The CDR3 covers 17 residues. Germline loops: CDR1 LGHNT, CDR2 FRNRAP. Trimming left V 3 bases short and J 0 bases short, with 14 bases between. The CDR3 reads CASGFRAAGSNTGELFF. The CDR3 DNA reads TGTGCTAGTGGTTTTCGGGCGGCGGGATCGAACACCGGGGAGCTGTTTTTT.

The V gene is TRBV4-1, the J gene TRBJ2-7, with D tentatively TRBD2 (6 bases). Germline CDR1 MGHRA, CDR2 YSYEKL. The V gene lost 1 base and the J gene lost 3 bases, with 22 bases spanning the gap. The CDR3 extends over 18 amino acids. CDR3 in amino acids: CASSQGGLQAKGGYEQYF. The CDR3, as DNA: TGCGCCAGCAGCCAAGGCGGGCTCCAGGCAAAGGGAGGCTACGAGCAGTACTTC.

CDR3 DNA: TGTGCCAGCAGTGAAAGACAGGGGATTTCACCCCTCCACTTT. Amino acid sequence: CASSERQGISPLHF. V gene TRBV6-4 combines with J gene TRBJ1-6; TRBD1 agrees at 8 bases. This CDR3 is 14 amino acids long. Losses at the gene ends were 3 bases for V and 9 bases for J; bases not matched to a gene: 4. Germline V gives CDR1 MRHNA, CDR2 SNTAGT.

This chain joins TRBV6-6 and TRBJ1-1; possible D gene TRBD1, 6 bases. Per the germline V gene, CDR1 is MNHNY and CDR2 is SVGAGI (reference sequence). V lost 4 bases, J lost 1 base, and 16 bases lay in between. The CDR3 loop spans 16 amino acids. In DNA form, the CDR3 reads TGTGCCAGCAGTTCACAAGTCGGGACATCGAACACTGAAGCTTTCTTT. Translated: CASSSQVGTSNTEAFF.